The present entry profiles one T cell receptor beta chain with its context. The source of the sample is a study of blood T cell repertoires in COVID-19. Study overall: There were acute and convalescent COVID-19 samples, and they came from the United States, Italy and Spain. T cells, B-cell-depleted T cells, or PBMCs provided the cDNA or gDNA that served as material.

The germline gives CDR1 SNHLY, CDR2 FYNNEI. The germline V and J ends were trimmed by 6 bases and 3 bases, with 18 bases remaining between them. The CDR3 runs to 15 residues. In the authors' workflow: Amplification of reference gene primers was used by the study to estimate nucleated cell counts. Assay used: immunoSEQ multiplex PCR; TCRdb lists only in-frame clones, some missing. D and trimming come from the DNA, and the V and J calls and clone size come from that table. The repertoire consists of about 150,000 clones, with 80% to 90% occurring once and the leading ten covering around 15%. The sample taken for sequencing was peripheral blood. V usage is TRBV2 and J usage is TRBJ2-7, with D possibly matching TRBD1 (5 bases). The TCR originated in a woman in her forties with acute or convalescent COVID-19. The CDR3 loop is CASRGTDTRIYEQYF. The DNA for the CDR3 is TGTGCCAGCAGGGGAACGGACACCAGGATCTACGAGCAGTACTTC.